The next 26 T cell receptor beta chains were all read from a single sample in a study of blood T cell repertoires in COVID-19. TCRdb keeps only in-frame clones here, not all; method: immunoSEQ multiplex PCR. The sample carries over 150,000 clones, 65% to 85% recorded once. Sequencing input: peripheral blood. The source is a woman aged 40 to 50 with COVID-19, enrolled during active disease.

The V and J genes are TRBV6-6 and TRBJ2-3; perhaps TRBD2 as D (5 bases). Looked up from germline, CDR1 is MNHNY and CDR2 is SVGAGI (reference sequence). The CDR3 loop spans 13 amino acids. Trimming stripped 2 bases from V and 5 bases from J, with 8 bases between. CDR3 nucleotides: TGTGCCAGCAGTTACCCCCGGGAAGATACGCAGTATTTT. Protein product: CASSYPREDTQYF.

The chain has TRBV27 and TRBJ1-2; a weak D match, TRBD1 (6 bases). V gave up 1 base and J gave up 4 bases, with 10 bases separating them. CDR1 MNHEY and CDR2 SMNVEV come from the germline V gene (reference sequence). There are 14 residues in the CDR3. CDR3 sequence: CASSLLAGAYGYTF. For the CDR3, the DNA is TGTGCCAGCAGTTTATTGGCAGGGGCCTATGGCTACACCTTC.

The chain uses TRBV27 and TRBJ1-2; no reliable D call. This CDR3 is built from 15 residues. The germline V gene has CDR1 MNHEY and CDR2 SMNVEV (reference sequence). The V end was cut by 1 base, the J end by 4 bases, with 13 bases between. CDR3 residues: CASSLLKQISYGYTF. CDR3 nucleotides: TGTGCCAGCAGTTTATTAAAACAGATAAGCTATGGCTACACCTTC.

The rearrangement links TRBV28 to TRBJ1-2; 7 nucleotides match TRBD1. The V segment lost 10 bases and the J segment 3 bases; nucleotides outside the gene matches: 17. CDR3 size: 16 residues. Germline lookup yields CDR1 MDHEN and CDR2 SYDVKM. The CDR3 loop is CATYRQGGGYYYGYTF. Written as DNA, the CDR3 is TGTGCCACCTACCGACAGGGTGGAGGGTACTACTATGGCTACACCTTC.

The chain recombines TRBV10-1 with TRBJ2-7; TRBD2 might be the D (5 bases). V gave up 3 bases and J gave up 5 bases, with 14 bases separating them. CDR3 length: 14 residues. Germline V gene lookup returns CDR1 WNHNN and CDR2 SYGVQD (reference sequence). The DNA for the CDR3 is TGCGCCAGCAGTGACAGGACGGGAAGGAACGAGCAGTACTTC. It codes for CASSDRTGRNEQYF.

This clone was seen only a few times. This chain uses TRBV9 with TRBJ2-7; no definite D call. The CDR3 is 12 amino acids. V lost 0 bases and J 4 bases, leaving 5 bases between the germline ends. Germline CDR1 and CDR2: SGDLS and YYNGEE. CDR3 in amino acids: CASSVDSYEQYF. The CDR3 nucleotides are TGTGCCAGCAGCGTAGACAGTTACGAGCAGTACTTC.

The rearrangement joins TRBV19 to TRBJ2-7; D possibly corresponds to TRBD2 (6 bases). Germline values: CDR1 LNHDA, CDR2 SQIVND (reference sequence). The V end was cut by 6 bases, the J end by 3 bases, with 15 bases between. The CDR3 consists of 14 residues. For the CDR3, the DNA is TGTGCCAGTAGCGACCCGGGACTCAACTACGAGCAGTACTTC. Translated, it gives CASSDPGLNYEQYF.

This clone has a count of ten or more. CDR3 sequence: CATDGTGGNEQYF. As DNA, the CDR3 is TGTGCCACCGATGGGACAGGGGGCAACGAGCAGTACTTC. The rearrangement links TRBV19 to TRBJ2-7, with 12 bases that match TRBD1. The germline gives CDR1 LNHDA, CDR2 SQIVND (reference sequence). The CDR3 covers 13 residues. V was pared by 10 bases and J by 5 bases, with 6 bases of the junction left unmatched.

The chain joins TRBV5-1 to TRBJ2-7; 8 bases map to TRBD2. The length of the CDR3 is 17 residues. Germline V gene sequence: CDR1 SGHRS, CDR2 YFSETQ. Trimming removed 0 bases from V and 4 bases from J; junction bases left unmatched: 12. The CDR3 DNA follows: TGCGCCAGCAGCTTGGCCAACGGGAGGGTCTCTCATTACGAGCAGTACTTC. Its protein is CASSLANGRVSHYEQYF.

The chain carries TRBV12-5 and TRBJ2-3, with TRBD1 matching 7 bases. The V gene's germline CDR1 is LGHNT and CDR2 FRNRAP. The length of the CDR3 is 13 residues. Trimming removed 6 bases from V and 6 bases from J; junction bases left unmatched: 6. CDR3 sequence reads: CASGPDRADTQYF. The CDR3 DNA sequence: TGTGCTAGTGGGCCCGACAGGGCGGATACGCAGTATTTT.

The CDR3 region has the DNA TGTGCCAGCAGCCCATGGACAGGGGGGAACACTGAAGCTTTCTTT. Translation gives CASSPWTGGNTEAFF. The chain couples TRBV3-1 (or the pseudogene TRBV3-2) to TRBJ1-1; 10 bases are shared with TRBD1. Germline CDR1 reads LGHDT; CDR2 reads YNNKEL (reference sequence). Trimming removed 4 bases from V and 1 base from J; junction bases left unmatched: 3. This CDR3 comprises 15 residues.

The CDR3 nucleotides read TGTGCCAGCAGCCAAGACAGGGGGCGATGGTATGGCTACACCTTC. This translates into CASSQDRGRWYGYTF. The chain joins TRBV14 to TRBJ1-2, with 8 positions matching TRBD1. CDR3 length: 15 amino acids. In germline, CDR1 is SGHDN, CDR2 FVKESK. V gave up 0 bases and J gave up 5 bases; unmatched junction bases: 5.

The chain carries TRBV3-1 (or the pseudogene TRBV3-2) and TRBJ1-3; 7 bases are a match to TRBD1. Germline CDR1 and CDR2: LGHDT and YNNKEL (reference sequence). V gave up 1 base and J gave up 6 bases; unmatched junction bases: 3. The CDR3 is made up of 14 amino acids. The CDR3 loop is CASSQGQGKNTIYF. For the CDR3, the DNA is TGTGCCAGCAGCCAAGGACAGGGAAAAAACACCATATATTTT.

In DNA, the CDR3 is TGTGCCATCAGTGAAGAGGTAGACCTTAGGCCGGAGTTCTTC. Residues: CAISEEVDLRPEFF. V gene TRBV10-3 combines with J gene TRBJ2-1; no clear D. Germline assignment: CDR1 ENHRY and CDR2 SYGVKD. The CDR3 sequence is 14 residues long. V lost 3 bases and J 14 bases, leaving 20 bases between the germline ends.

The V and J genes are TRBV9 and TRBJ2-1; 7 bases are shared with TRBD2. The CDR3 consists of 15 residues. Germline CDR1 SGDLS, CDR2 YYNGEE. Trimming at V came to 1 base and at J to 8 bases, leaving 9 bases not matched to a gene. The DNA of the CDR3 is TGTGCCAGCAGCGTACTGGGGAGGGCCACGTATGAGCAGTTCTTC. Translation gives CASSVLGRATYEQFF. The full variable domain, completed using reference TRBV9 and TRBJ2-1, is DSGVTQTPKHLITATGQRVTLRCSPRSGDLSVYWYQQSLDQGLQFLIQYYNGEERAKGNILERFSAQQFPDLHSELNLSSLELGDSALYFCASSVLGRATYEQFFGPGTRLTVL.

The chain has TRBV25-1 and TRBJ2-1; a weak D match, TRBD2 (5 bases). CDR1 is MGHDK and CDR2 is SYGVNS in the germline V gene. The CDR3 length is 14 residues. Trimming cost V 9 bases and J 0 bases, with 12 bases left between them. The CDR3 loop reads CASGLASSYNEQFF. CDR3 nucleotides: TGTGCCAGTGGTCTAGCTAGCTCCTACAATGAGCAGTTCTTC.

The chain couples TRBV5-4 to TRBJ1-2; 8 bases agree with TRBD1. J gave up 5 bases and V 0 bases, and 12 bases lay outside the gene matches. Germline CDR1 is SGHNT and CDR2 is YYREEE (reference sequence). CDR3 size: 17 residues. CDR3 sequence reads: CASSLEAGGASRYGYTF. CDR3 nucleotides: TGTGCCAGCAGCTTGGAGGCAGGGGGCGCGTCCCGATATGGCTACACCTTC. The full variable domain, rest sourced from reference TRBV5-4 and TRBJ1-2, is ETGVTQSPTHLIKTRGQQVTLRCSSQSGHNTVSWYQQALGQGPQFIFQYYREEENGRGNFPPRFSGLQFPNYSSELNVNALELDDSALYLCASSLEAGGASRYGYTFGSGTRLTVV.

The chain links TRBV6-1 to TRBJ1-5; D is unclear. Germline V CDR1 and CDR2: MNHNS, SASEGT. CDR3 length: 15 residues. V gave up 2 bases and J gave up 0 bases, with 8 bases separating them. The CDR3 region is CASSEQTVSNQPQHF. The CDR3, as DNA: TGTGCCAGCAGTGAACAAACGGTTAGCAATCAGCCCCAGCATTTT.

The gene calls are TRBV19 and TRBJ2-5; D not resolved. The V end lost 4 bases, the J end lost 3 bases, and 12 bases lay between the germline ends. This CDR3 is built from 14 residues. Germline V CDR1 and CDR2: LNHDA, SQIVND (reference sequence). CDR3 DNA: TGTGCCAGTAGTACAAAAAATAGAGAAGAGACCCAGTACTTC. Translated: CASSTKNREETQYF.

The chain is built from TRBV14 and TRBJ1-2; the D gene is possibly TRBD1 (6 bases). Germline CDR1 is SGHDN and CDR2 is FVKESK. The CDR3 extends over 17 amino acids. V lost 0 bases and J 3 bases, leaving 17 bases between the germline ends. The CDR3 reads CASSQDVKGRGDYGYTF. The CDR3 coding sequence is TGTGCCAGCAGCCAAGATGTCAAAGGCAGGGGTGACTATGGCTACACCTTC.

The V and J genes are TRBV6-5 and TRBJ2-7; D is unclear. Germline CDR1 and CDR2: MNHEY and SVGAGI. Trimming stripped 2 bases from V and 3 bases from J, with 8 bases between. There are 13 residues in the CDR3. CDR3 nucleotides: TGTGCCAGCAGTTACAGCAACCGCTACGAGCAGTACTTC. It translates to CASSYSNRYEQYF.

V usage is TRBV15 and J usage is TRBJ1-1; D remains unclear. From germline, CDR1 is LNHNV and CDR2 YYDKDF (reference sequence). The CDR3 has 14 amino acids. V lost 1 base to trimming and J lost 5 bases, with 11 bases between them. CDR3 in amino acids: CATSRGYGRTEAFF. CDR3 bases: TGTGCCACCAGCAGAGGATATGGGAGAACTGAAGCTTTCTTT.

The chain employs TRBV11-1 and TRBJ2-7; 10 nucleotides line up with TRBD2. The V gene's germline CDR1 is SGHAT and CDR2 FQDESV (reference sequence). With 7 bases clipped from V and 1 base from J, the junction kept 10 bases outside the gene matches. There are 16 residues in the CDR3. CDR3: CASTPRGTSVSYEQYF. In nucleotides, the CDR3 is TGTGCCAGCACCCCCCGCGGGACTAGCGTATCCTACGAGCAGTACTTC.

A single count supports this clone. V and J are TRBV6-5 and TRBJ2-5; tentatively, D is TRBD2 (7 bases). The CDR3 consists of 15 residues. V lost 0 bases and J lost 4, with 12 bases in between. Germline CDR1 reads MNHEY; CDR2 reads SVGAGI. For the CDR3, the DNA is TGTGCCAGCAGTTACTCTGGGGGGGCGGGAGAGACCCAGTACTTC. Protein sequence: CASSYSGGAGETQYF.

The chain carries TRBV7-3 and TRBJ1-1; D is perhaps TRBD1 (6 bases). This CDR3 is built from 13 residues. CDR1 is SGHTA and CDR2 is FQGTGA in the germline V gene. V was clipped by 6 bases and J by 4 bases, with 12 bases between them. In DNA, the CDR3 is TGTGCCAGCAGGGAGCGAGGGGGCACTGAAGCTTTCTTT. Protein product: CASRERGGTEAFF.

The chain is built from TRBV9 and TRBJ2-7; 8 nucleotides match TRBD2. Germline V gene lookup returns CDR1 SGDLS and CDR2 YYNGEE. V shed 3 bases, J shed 0 bases, and the junction held 8 bases outside the gene matches. This CDR3 comprises 16 residues. CDR3 region: CASSEGSGTSSYEQYF. For the CDR3, the DNA is TGTGCCAGCAGCGAGGGAAGCGGGACTAGCTCCTACGAGCAGTACTTC. Full variable domain (missing parts from reference TRBV9 and TRBJ2-7): DSGVTQTPKHLITATGQRVTLRCSPRSGDLSVYWYQQSLDQGLQFLIQYYNGEERAKGNILERFSAQQFPDLHSELNLSSLELGDSALYFCASSEGSGTSSYEQYFGPGTRLTVT.